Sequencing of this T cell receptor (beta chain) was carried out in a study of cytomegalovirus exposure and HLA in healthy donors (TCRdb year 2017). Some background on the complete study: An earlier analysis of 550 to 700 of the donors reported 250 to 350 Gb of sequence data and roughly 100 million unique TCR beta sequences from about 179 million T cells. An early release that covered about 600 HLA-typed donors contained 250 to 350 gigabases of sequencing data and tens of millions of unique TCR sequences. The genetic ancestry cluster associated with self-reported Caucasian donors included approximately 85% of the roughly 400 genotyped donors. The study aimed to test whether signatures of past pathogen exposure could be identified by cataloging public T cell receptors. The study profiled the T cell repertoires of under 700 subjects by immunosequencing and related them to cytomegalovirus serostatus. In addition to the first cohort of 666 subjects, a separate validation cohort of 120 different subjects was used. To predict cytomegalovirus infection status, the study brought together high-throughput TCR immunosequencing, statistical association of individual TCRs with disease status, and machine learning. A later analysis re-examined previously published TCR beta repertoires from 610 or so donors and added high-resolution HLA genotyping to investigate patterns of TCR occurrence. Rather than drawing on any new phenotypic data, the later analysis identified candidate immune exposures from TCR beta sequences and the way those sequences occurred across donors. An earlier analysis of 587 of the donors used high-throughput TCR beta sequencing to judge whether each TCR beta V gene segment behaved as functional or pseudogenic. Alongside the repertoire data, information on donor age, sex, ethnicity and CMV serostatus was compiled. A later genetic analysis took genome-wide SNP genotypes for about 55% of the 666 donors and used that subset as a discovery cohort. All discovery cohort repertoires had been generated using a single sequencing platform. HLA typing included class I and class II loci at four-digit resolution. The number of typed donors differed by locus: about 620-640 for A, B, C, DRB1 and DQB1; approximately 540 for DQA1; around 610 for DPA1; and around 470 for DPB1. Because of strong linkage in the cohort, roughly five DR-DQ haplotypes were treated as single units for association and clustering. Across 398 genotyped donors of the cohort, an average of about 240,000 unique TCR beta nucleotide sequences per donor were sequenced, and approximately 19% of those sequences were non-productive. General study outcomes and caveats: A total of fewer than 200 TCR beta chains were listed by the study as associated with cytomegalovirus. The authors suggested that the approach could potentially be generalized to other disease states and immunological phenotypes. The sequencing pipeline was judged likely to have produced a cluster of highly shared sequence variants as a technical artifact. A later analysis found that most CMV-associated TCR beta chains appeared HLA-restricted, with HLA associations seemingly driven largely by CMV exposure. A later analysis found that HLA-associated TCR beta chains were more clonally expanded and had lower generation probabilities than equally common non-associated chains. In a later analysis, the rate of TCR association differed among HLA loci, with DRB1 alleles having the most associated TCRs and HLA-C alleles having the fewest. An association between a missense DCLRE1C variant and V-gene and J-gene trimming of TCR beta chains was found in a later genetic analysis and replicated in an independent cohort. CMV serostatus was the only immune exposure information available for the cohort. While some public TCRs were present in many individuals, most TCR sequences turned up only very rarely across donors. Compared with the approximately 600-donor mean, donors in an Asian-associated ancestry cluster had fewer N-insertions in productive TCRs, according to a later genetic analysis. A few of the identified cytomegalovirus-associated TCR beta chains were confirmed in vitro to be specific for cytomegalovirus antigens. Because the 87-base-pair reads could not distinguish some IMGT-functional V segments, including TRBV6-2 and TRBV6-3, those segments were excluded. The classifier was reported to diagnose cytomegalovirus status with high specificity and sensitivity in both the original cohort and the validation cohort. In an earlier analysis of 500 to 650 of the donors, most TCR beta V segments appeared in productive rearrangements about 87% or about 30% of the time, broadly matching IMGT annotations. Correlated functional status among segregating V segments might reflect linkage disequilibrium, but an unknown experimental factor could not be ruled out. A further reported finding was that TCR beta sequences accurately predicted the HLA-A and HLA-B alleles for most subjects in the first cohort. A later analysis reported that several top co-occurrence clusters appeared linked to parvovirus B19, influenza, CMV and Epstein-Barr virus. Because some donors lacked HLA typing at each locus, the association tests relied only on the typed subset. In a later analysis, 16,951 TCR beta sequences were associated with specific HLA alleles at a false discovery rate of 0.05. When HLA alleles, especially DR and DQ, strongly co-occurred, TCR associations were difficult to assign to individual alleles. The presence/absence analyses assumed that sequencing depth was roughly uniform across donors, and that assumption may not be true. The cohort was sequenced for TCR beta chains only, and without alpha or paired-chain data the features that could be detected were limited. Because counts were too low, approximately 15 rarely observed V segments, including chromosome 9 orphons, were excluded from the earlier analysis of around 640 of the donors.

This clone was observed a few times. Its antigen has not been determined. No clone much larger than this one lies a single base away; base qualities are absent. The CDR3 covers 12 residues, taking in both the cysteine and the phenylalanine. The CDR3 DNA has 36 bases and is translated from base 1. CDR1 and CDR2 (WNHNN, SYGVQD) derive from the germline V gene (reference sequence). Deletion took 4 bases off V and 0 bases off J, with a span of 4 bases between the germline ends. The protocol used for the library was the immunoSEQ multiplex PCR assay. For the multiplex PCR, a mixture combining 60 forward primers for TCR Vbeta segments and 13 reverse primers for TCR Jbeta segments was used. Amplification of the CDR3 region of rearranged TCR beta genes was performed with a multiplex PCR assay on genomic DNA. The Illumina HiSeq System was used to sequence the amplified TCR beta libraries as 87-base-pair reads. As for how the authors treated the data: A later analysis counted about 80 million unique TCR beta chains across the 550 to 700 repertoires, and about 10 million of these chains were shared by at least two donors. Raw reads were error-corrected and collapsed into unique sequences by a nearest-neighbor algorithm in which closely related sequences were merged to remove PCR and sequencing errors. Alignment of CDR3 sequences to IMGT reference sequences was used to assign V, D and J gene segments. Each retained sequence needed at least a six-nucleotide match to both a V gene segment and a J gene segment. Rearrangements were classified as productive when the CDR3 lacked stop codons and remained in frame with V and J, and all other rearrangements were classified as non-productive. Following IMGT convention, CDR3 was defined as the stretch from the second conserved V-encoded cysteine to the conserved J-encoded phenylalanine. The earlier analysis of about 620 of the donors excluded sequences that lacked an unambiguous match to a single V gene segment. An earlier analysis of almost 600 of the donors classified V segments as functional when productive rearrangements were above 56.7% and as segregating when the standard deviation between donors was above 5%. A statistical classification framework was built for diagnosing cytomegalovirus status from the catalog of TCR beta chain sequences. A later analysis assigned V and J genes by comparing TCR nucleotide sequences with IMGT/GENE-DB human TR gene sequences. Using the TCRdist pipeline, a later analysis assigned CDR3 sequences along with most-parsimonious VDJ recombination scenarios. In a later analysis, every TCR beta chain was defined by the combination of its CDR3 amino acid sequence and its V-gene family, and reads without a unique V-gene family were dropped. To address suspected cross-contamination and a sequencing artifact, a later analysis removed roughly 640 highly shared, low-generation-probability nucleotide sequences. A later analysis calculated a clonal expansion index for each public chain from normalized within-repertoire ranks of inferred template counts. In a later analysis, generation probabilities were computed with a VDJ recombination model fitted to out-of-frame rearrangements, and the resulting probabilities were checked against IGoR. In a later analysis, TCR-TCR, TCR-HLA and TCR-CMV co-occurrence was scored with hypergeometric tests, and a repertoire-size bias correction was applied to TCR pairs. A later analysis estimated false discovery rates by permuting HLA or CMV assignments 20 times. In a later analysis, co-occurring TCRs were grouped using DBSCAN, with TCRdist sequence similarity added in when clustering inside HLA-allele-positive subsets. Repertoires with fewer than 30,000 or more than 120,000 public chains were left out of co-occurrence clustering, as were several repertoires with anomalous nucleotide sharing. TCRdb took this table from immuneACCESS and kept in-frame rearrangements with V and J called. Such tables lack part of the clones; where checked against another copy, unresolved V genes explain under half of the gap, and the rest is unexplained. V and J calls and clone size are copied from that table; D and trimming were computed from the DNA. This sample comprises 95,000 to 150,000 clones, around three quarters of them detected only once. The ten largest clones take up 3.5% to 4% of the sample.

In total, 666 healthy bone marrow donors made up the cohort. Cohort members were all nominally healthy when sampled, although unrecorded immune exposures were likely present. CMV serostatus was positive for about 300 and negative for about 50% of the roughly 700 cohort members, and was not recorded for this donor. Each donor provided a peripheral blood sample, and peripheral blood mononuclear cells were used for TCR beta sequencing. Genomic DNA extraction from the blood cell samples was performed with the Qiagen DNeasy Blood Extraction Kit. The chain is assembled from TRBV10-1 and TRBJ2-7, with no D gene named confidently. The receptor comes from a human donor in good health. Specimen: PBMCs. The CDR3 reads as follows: CASSANSYEQYF. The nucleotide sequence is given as TGCGCCAGCAGTGCAAACTCCTACGAGCAGTACTTC.